This T cell receptor beta chain was identified in a study of T cell responses to AZD1222 COVID-19 vaccine. General study results and limits: Following two doses of AZD1222, Spike-specific TCR breadth and depth rose. Repertoire sampling happened only post peak T cell response. As reported, nearly half of all spike-specific TCRs target variant regions that are unmutated. Baseline seropositivity occurred in only a handful of AZD1222 recipients.

Repertoires were generated with immunoSEQ multiplex PCR, while TCRdb's copy carries only in-frame clones and drops some. The repertoire includes around 160,000 clones, roughly 92% of them detected once, and approximately 4.6% sits in the top ten. For this clone: Its target is unknown.

After removal of 3 bases from V and 8 bases from J, the junction contained 8 bases not matched to a gene. Looked up from germline, CDR1 is KGHDR and CDR2 is SFDVKD. The CDR3 is made up of 15 amino acids. This specimen consisted of peripheral blood, obtained 28 days after the second AZD1222 dose. V is TRBV24-1 and J is TRBJ2-1; 8 nucleotides match TRBD1. The sequence was obtained from an adult who received the AZD1222 COVID-19 vaccine. The CDR3 here is CATSDGQGRWDEQFF. CDR3 sequence (DNA): TGTGCCACCAGTGATGGACAGGGTCGGTGGGATGAGCAGTTCTTC.